These T cell receptor beta chains were read from a single sample in a study of early T cells in non-severe SARS-CoV-2 infection. MiXCR, applied by TCRdb to the 5' RACE reads, yields one record per CDR3 protein. The table has approximately 80,000 distinct CDR3 sequences, over 9.5% seen once. Sequencing used whole blood. These receptor sequences come from an adult who was a healthcare worker with PCR-confirmed SARS-CoV-2 infection or an uninfected control (not recorded which). Both conserved end residues are part of each CDR3. A D gene is named only where the DNA matches it firmly. Size tells how often a clone was seen (once, few, many) or the class of an expanded clone, and some rows leave it out.

abundance	v_gene	j_gene	d_gene	CDR3aa	CDR3nt
NA	TRBV28	TRBJ1-2	TRBD1	CASSLQQGGYTF	TGTGCCAGCAGTTTACAACAGGGGGGCTACACCTTC
medium-sized	TRBV27	TRBJ2-3	NA	CASSFGRAQDTQYF	TGTGCCAGCAGTTTTGGGAGAGCACAAGATACGCAGTATTTT
many	TRBV7-9	TRBJ2-3	NA	CASSLGYGSTDTQYF	TGTGCCAGCAGCTTGGGTTACGGAAGCACAGATACGCAGTATTTT
NA	TRBV7-9	TRBJ2-5	TRBD2	CASSLGLAAQETQYF	TGTGCCAGCAGCTTAGGGCTAGCGGCGCAAGAGACCCAGTACTTC
NA	TRBV12-3/TRBV12-4	TRBJ2-5	NA	CASSSTLRGYQETQYF	TGTGCCAGCAGTTCGACTCTACGGGGGTACCAAGAGACCCAGTACTTC
NA	TRBV7-9	TRBJ2-7	TRBD2	CASTLAGEAEQYF	TGTGCCAGCACCCTAGCGGGAGAGGCCGAGCAGTACTTC
few	TRBV7-2	TRBJ2-3	TRBD2	CASRMASGANTDTQYF	TGTGCCAGCAGGATGGCTAGCGGGGCGAACACAGATACGCAGTATTTT
NA	TRBV7-8	TRBJ2-7	NA	CASEGGDEQYF	TGTGCCAGCGAGGGGGGGGACGAGCAGTACTTC
many	TRBV28	TRBJ2-3	TRBD2	CASRTTSSSTDTQYF	TGTGCCAGCAGGACGACTAGCTCAAGCACAGATACGCAGTATTTT
many	TRBV29-1	TRBJ2-3	NA	CSVRGGTDTQYF	TGCAGCGTACGGGGAGGCACAGATACGCAGTATTTT
few	TRBV5-1	TRBJ1-4	NA	CASSPEASEKLFF	TGCGCCAGCAGCCCGGAGGCCAGCGAAAAACTGTTTTTT
many	TRBV2	TRBJ1-2	NA	CASGGAAYTF	TGTGCCAGCGGGGGGGCCGCGTACACCTTC
many	TRBV6-6	TRBJ1-4	NA	CASSYSRRGKTNEKLFF	TGTGCCAGCAGTTACTCGAGGAGGGGGAAAACTAATGAAAAACTGTTTTTT
many	TRBV20-1	TRBJ2-7	NA	CSAPNRDRYEQYF	TGCAGTGCACCGAACAGGGACCGCTACGAGCAGTACTTC
many	TRBV7-9	TRBJ2-1	TRBD2	CASSSTSGRSYNEQFF	TGTGCCAGCAGCTCTACTAGCGGGAGATCCTACAATGAGCAGTTCTTC
NA	TRBV7-6	TRBJ2-3	NA	CASSLPALSTDTQYF	TGTGCCAGCAGCCTCCCGGCCCTGAGCACAGATACGCAGTATTTT